The clone carrying this T cell receptor (beta chain) was found once. The germline gives CDR1 MDHEN, CDR2 SYDVKM. The CDR3 totals 13 residues. V dropped 6 bases and J dropped 3; count of bases not matched to a gene: 2. The data are from a study of TIL therapy for anti-PD-1-resistant metastatic lung cancer. Sample time point: pre-treatment sample, taken before nivolumab and TIL therapy. Stage 4 NSCLC adults joined between 2017 and 2020. This was the immunoSEQ v3 assay. The assay was immunoSEQ multiplex PCR, and TCRdb's table has in-frame clones only and misses some. This table has about 36,000 clones, 70% to 75% appearing once.

The TCR sequence derives from a person aged 25-85 years with non-small cell lung cancer. The gene calls are TRBV28 and TRBJ1-2; 9 bases are a match to TRBD1. The starting material was blood, obtained at baseline. CDR3 in amino acids: CASRDRGDYGYTF. CDR3 in DNA: TGTGCCAGCAGGGACAGGGGAGACTATGGCTACACCTTC.